Following are 31 T cell receptor beta chains from one sample sequenced in a study of identical twins. TCRdb re-derived calls from the 5' RACE reads in MiXCR, one entry per CDR3 protein. The sample includes 1.5 million to 2 million distinct CDR3 sequences, less than 35% seen only once; the top ten take approximately 0.29%. Sequencing was performed on cord blood. These receptor sequences come from a newborn girl in good health.

The V gene is TRBV30, the J gene TRBJ2-1; a weak D match, TRBD2 (6 bases). The ends were cut back, 3 bases at V and 7 bases at J, with 7 bases in the middle. Germline CDR1 and CDR2: GTSNPN and SVGIG (reference sequence). CDR3 length: 11 residues. CDR3 nucleotides: TGTGCCTGGAGAGGAGGGAATGAGCAGTTCTTC. Translation: CAWRGGNEQFF. The whole variable domain, remainder taken from reference TRBV30 and TRBJ2-1, is SQTIHQWPATLVQPVGSPLSLECTVEGTSNPNLYWYRQAAGRGLQLLFYSVGIGQISSEVPQNLSASRPQDRQFILSSKKLLLSDSGFYLCAWRGGNEQFFGPGTRLTVL.

This clonotype has a handful of counts. The chain's CDR3 is CASRDRVVETQFF. CDR3 nucleotide sequence: TGCGCCAGCCGGGACAGGGTTGTAGAGACCCAGTTCTTC. The chain links TRBV10-1 to TRBJ2-1; TRBD1 matches at 9 bases. The germline CDR1 and CDR2 sequences are WNHNN and SYGVQD (reference sequence). The V segment lost 8 bases and the J segment 13 bases; nucleotides outside the gene matches: 12. The CDR3 covers 13 residues.

The rearrangement joins TRBV7-7 to TRBJ2-5; 7 bases agree with TRBD2. The CDR3 spans 16 residues. Germline lookup yields CDR1 SSHAT and CDR2 FNYEAQ (reference sequence). V dropped 1 base and J dropped 1; count of bases not matched to a gene: 6. The CDR3 sequence: CASSLGSGASQETQYF. CDR3 sequence (DNA): TGTGCCAGCAGCTTAGGCAGCGGGGCTTCCCAAGAGACCCAGTACTTC. The full variable domain, completed using reference TRBV7-7 and TRBJ2-5, is GAGVSQSPRYKVTKRGQDVTLRCDPISSHATLYWYQQALGQGPEFLTYFNYEAQPDKSGLPSDRFSAERPEGSISTLTIQRTEQRDSAMYRCASSLGSGASQETQYFGPGTRLLVL.

Ten or more counts support this clonotype. Mismatch with germline at one junction end may stem from a read error. The rearrangement links TRBV3-1 to TRBJ2-7; D is possibly TRBD1 or TRBD2 (5 bases each). There are 14 residues in the CDR3. Germline CDR1 reads LGHDT; CDR2 reads YNNKEL (reference sequence). CDR3 protein: CASSQDRGTYEQYF. The CDR3 bases are TGCGCCAGCAGCCAAGATCGGGGCACCTACGAGCAGTACTTC.

The V gene is TRBV5-1, the J gene TRBJ1-4; D unresolved. CDR1 and CDR2 (germline): SGHRS, YFSETQ. The V end lost 4 bases, the J end lost 3 bases, and 10 bases lay between the germline ends. CDR3 length: 14 residues. CDR3: CASSLTYSNEKLFF. Here the CDR3 DNA reads TGCGCCAGCAGCCTCACTTATTCTAATGAAAAACTGTTTTTT.

The genes are TRBV20-1 and TRBJ1-5; D remains unclear. Germline V gene lookup returns CDR1 DFQATT and CDR2 SNEGSKA (reference sequence). The V end was cut by 5 bases, the J end by 1 base, with 9 bases between. CDR3 size: 13 residues. CDR3 nucleotide sequence: TGCAGTGCTTATTACGGGAGCAATCAGCCCCAGCATTTT. This codes for CSAYYGSNQPQHF.

The chain employs TRBV10-3 and TRBJ1-1, with 7 positions matching TRBD1. The CDR3 totals 14 residues. V lost 3 bases to trimming and J lost 7 bases; unmatched junction nucleotides: 8. Germline-derived CDR1 and CDR2 are ENHRY and SYGVKD. The CDR3 DNA reads as TGTGCCATCAGTGAAGACAGGGATATCGGTGAAGCTTTCTTT. Translating gives CAISEDRDIGEAFF.

This clonotype was detected only a few times. The chain is built from TRBV12-3 or TRBV12-4 and TRBJ2-7; 10 nucleotides agree with TRBD1. Trimming removed 5 bases from V and 3 bases from J; junction bases left unmatched: 7. The CDR3 sequence is 15 residues long. CDR3 DNA sequence: TGTGCCAGCAGTCCCCCGGGACAGGGGTACTACGAGCAGTACTTC. This translates into CASSPPGQGYYEQYF.

This clonotype was detected many times. V gene TRBV12-3 or TRBV12-4 combines with J gene TRBJ2-3; D is undetermined. This CDR3 spans 14 amino acids. V lost 0 bases to trimming and J lost 6 bases, with 10 bases between them. CDR3 sequence (DNA): TGTGCCAGCAGTTTAGCCGTCCCCGGGGATACGCAGTATTTT. Translated: CASSLAVPGDTQYF.

The chain uses TRBV12-3 or TRBV12-4 and TRBJ2-1, with 7 positions matching TRBD1. This CDR3 has 17 residues. The junction had 16 bases not matched to a gene; V was cut back by 6 bases and J by 5 bases. CDR3 nucleotide sequence: TGTGCCAGCAGCCCAGGGGGTGTTAGCGTATTTCACAATGAGCAGTTCTTC. Amino acids: CASSPGGVSVFHNEQFF.

Turning to this clonotype: A read error may account for a junction end that differs from germline. The chain is built from TRBV3-1 and TRBJ1-4; tentative D call: TRBD1 (6 bases). The CDR3 contains 14 residues. CDR1 is LGHDT and CDR2 is YNNKEL in the germline V gene (reference sequence). This CDR3 reads CASSQSDRNEELFF. For the CDR3, the DNA is TGTGCCAGCAGCCAAAGCGACAGGAATGAAGAACTGTTTTTT.

This chain links TRBV24-1 with TRBJ1-1; D not certain. CDR1 is KGHDR and CDR2 is SFDVKD in the germline V gene. Trimming took off 9 bases at V and 1 base at J, with 14 bases between the two ends. The CDR3 contains 14 residues. The CDR3 reads CATYPDLGNTEAFF. CDR3 sequence (DNA): TGTGCCACCTACCCCGACCTGGGGAACACTGAAGCTTTCTTT.

This clonotype has only a few counts. This chain joins TRBV15 and TRBJ2-2; D might be TRBD1 (6 bases). Germline assignment: CDR1 LNHNV and CDR2 YYDKDF (reference sequence). Trimming shortened V by 8 bases and J by 1 base, and 11 bases separated the two germline ends. The CDR3 is 14 residues long. The CDR3 here is CATSPGQNTGELFF. The CDR3, as DNA: TGTGCCACCTCTCCGGGACAGAACACCGGGGAGCTGTTTTTT. Looking up the rest from reference TRBV15 and TRBJ2-2 gives the full variable domain: DAMVIQNPRYQVTQFGKPVTLSCSQTLNHNVMYWYQQKSSQAPKLLFHYYDKDFNNEADTPDNFQSRRPNTSFCFLDIRSPGLGDTAMYLCATSPGQNTGELFFGEGSRLTVL.

This clonotype was seen many times. The genes are TRBV7-2 and TRBJ1-2; D perhaps matches TRBD1 (6 bases). This CDR3 has 16 residues. In germline, CDR1 is SGHTA, CDR2 FQGNSA. The V gene lost 3 bases and the J gene lost 0 bases, with 14 bases spanning the gap. CDR3 sequence (DNA): TGTGCCAGCAGCTTTACCCACAGGGCCACTAACTATGGCTACACCTTC. Amino acids: CASSFTHRATNYGYTF. Combining the CDR3 with reference TRBV7-2 and TRBJ1-2 gives the whole variable domain GAGVSQSPSNKVTEKGKDVELRCDPISGHTALYWYRQSLGQGLEFLIYFQGNSAPDKSGLPSDRFSAERTGGSVSTLTIQRTQQEDSAVYLCASSFTHRATNYGYTFGSGTRLTVV.

This clonotype turned up a few times. The chain links TRBV12-3 or TRBV12-4 to TRBJ1-2; D is perhaps TRBD1 (5 bases). The CDR3 is 12 amino acids. V dropped 7 bases and J dropped 1 base, with 7 bases sitting between them. The CDR3 DNA reads as TGTGCCAGCACGGGGGTTAACTATGGCTACACCTTC. Amino acid sequence: CASTGVNYGYTF.

CDR3: CSARDPLDETQYF. CDR3 nucleotides: TGCAGTGCTAGAGATCCCCTTGACGAGACCCAGTACTTC. The rearrangement joins TRBV20-1 to TRBJ2-5; D gene unclear. CDR3 length equals 13 residues. CDR1 and CDR2 (germline): DFQATT, SNEGSKA (reference sequence). V was cut by 0 bases and J by 5 bases, with 10 bases left in between.

This chain links TRBV6-1 with TRBJ1-5, with no clear D. Germline CDR1 is MNHNS and CDR2 is SASEGT. There are 15 residues in the CDR3. Trimming removed 4 bases at V and 4 bases at J, with 14 bases between. As DNA, the CDR3 is TGTGCCAGCAGTGGACACATCTCGCAGAATCAGCCCCAGCATTTT. This encodes CASSGHISQNQPQHF.

The table lists this clonotype with a few counts. The rearrangement links TRBV20-1 to TRBJ2-1, with 8 bases identical to TRBD2. Germline V CDR1 and CDR2: DFQATT, SNEGSKA (reference sequence). V lost 6 bases to trimming and J lost 2 bases; unmatched junction nucleotides: 6. CDR3 length equals 14 residues. CDR3 nucleotide sequence: TGCAGTGCCCCTCCTAGCGGGCCCTACAATGAGCAGTTCTTC. Its translation: CSAPPSGPYNEQFF.

As to this clonotype: An end of the junction differs from the germline gene, which may be a read error. This chain uses TRBV27 with TRBJ1-6; D gene ambiguous. This CDR3 region has 13 residues. In germline, CDR1 is MNHEY, CDR2 SMNVEV (reference sequence). The CDR3 reads CASSLTRGSPPHF. CDR3 sequence (DNA): TGTGCCAGCAGTTTGACTCGTGGATCACCCCCCCACTTT.

The gene calls are TRBV6-6 and TRBJ2-7; TRBD1 might be the D (6 bases). The better agreement between TRBJ2-5 and the DNA end casts doubt on the J call. The CDR3 has 13 amino acids. Germline V gene data show CDR1 as MNHNY and CDR2 as SVGAGI (reference sequence). CDR3 nucleotide sequence: TGTGCCAGCACCATAACAGGGACCGAGACCCAGTACTTC. It codes for CASTITGTETQYF.

This clonotype was seen repeatedly, ten times or more. The V and J genes are TRBV5-1 and TRBJ2-1, with D maybe TRBD1 (6 bases). Germline assignment: CDR1 SGHRS and CDR2 YFSETQ. The CDR3 loop spans 13 amino acids. Trimming removed 4 bases at V and 4 bases at J, with 9 bases between. In nucleotides, the CDR3 is TGCGCCAGCAGCGTTACAGGGTACAATGAGCAGTTCTTC. As protein: CASSVTGYNEQFF.

The V and J genes are TRBV12-3 or TRBV12-4 and TRBJ2-1; TRBD2 agrees at 8 bases. The CDR3 contains 15 residues. Trimming cost V 2 bases and J 6 bases; bases outside gene matches: 6. The CDR3 loop reads CASSLFGGARNEQFF. CDR3 DNA sequence: TGTGCCAGCAGTTTATTCGGGGGGGCCCGCAATGAGCAGTTCTTC.

This clonotype has only a few counts. The chain is built from TRBV12-3 or TRBV12-4 and TRBJ2-2; the D gene could be TRBD1 or TRBD2 (6 bases each). With 0 bases removed from V and 1 base from J, the gap between germline ends came to 18 bases. The CDR3 is made up of 19 amino acids. CDR3 region: CASSLALKWGAQNTGELFF. The CDR3 DNA sequence: TGTGCCAGCAGTTTAGCGCTTAAATGGGGGGCGCAGAACACCGGGGAGCTGTTTTTT.

This clonotype was counted only a few times. The rearrangement uses TRBV20-1 and TRBJ1-2; 10 nucleotides match TRBD1. The CDR3 is 14 amino acids. Trimming took 6 bases from V and 4 from J; bases not matched to a gene: 8. Germline CDR1 DFQATT, CDR2 SNEGSKA (reference sequence). CDR3: CSAPETGGVYGYTF. In DNA, the CDR3 is TGCAGTGCACCTGAGACAGGGGGCGTCTATGGCTACACCTTC.

The chain employs TRBV25-1 and TRBJ1-3; D might be TRBD1 (6 bases). Germline values: CDR1 MGHDK, CDR2 SYGVNS. V lost 6 bases and J 4 bases, leaving 16 bases between the germline ends. The CDR3 length is 15 residues. The CDR3 reads CASSDTGTSGNTIYF. As DNA, the CDR3 is TGTGCCAGCAGCGATACCGGGACATCAGGAAACACCATATATTTT. The full variable domain, in which reference TRBV25-1 and TRBJ1-3 provide the parts outside the CDR3, is EADIYQTPRYLVIGTGKKITLECSQTMGHDKMYWYQQDPGMELHLIHYSYGVNSTEKGDLSSESTVSRIRTEHFPLTLESARPSHTSQYLCASSDTGTSGNTIYFGEGSWLTVV.

This clonotype has more than one count but fewer than ten. The CDR3 spells CSVAKRTSTDTQYF. CDR3 bases: TGCAGTGTCGCCAAGCGGACTAGCACAGATACGCAGTATTTT. The V call is TRBV20-1, the J call TRBJ2-3; D may be TRBD2 (5 bases). Germline CDR1 is DFQATT and CDR2 is SNEGSKA (reference sequence). The V end lost 7 bases, the J end lost 0 bases, and 14 bases lay between the germline ends. The CDR3 has 14 amino acids.

The rearrangement links TRBV7-8 to TRBJ2-5; weak D call: TRBD1 (5 bases). The V and J ends lost 2 bases and 1 base respectively, with 11 bases between them. Germline CDR1 SGHVS, CDR2 FQNEAQ. The CDR3 totals 15 residues. CDR3 bases: TGTGCCAGCAGCTTATACGCAGGGCCCCAAGAGACCCAGTACTTC. Translated, it gives CASSLYAGPQETQYF.

The chain recombines TRBV6-2 or TRBV6-3 with TRBJ2-4; TRBD2 aligns across 7 bases. Germline V gives CDR1 MNHEY, CDR2 SVGEGT. Losses at the gene ends were 2 bases for V and 5 bases for J; bases not matched to a gene: 6. The CDR3 loop spans 15 amino acids. CDR3 nucleotide sequence: TGTGCCAGCAGTTACCGGCGCGGGAGCGAAAACATTCAGTACTTC. Translated: CASSYRRGSENIQYF.

In the case of this clonotype: The junction and the germline gene differ at one end; a read error may be behind it. The J gene is TRBJ2-1, the V gene TRBV12-3 or TRBV12-4, with D possibly being TRBD2 (6 bases). This CDR3 is 17 amino acids long. CDR3 loop: CASGLWVWEDSTNEQFF. DNA of the CDR3: TGTGCCAGCGGTTTATGGGTGTGGGAGGACTCCACCAATGAGCAGTTCTTC.

The sample holds many counts of this clonotype. The gene calls are TRBV5-1 and TRBJ1-6; 7 bases match TRBD1. Germline V gene data show CDR1 as SGHRS and CDR2 as YFSETQ. The CDR3 totals 15 residues. Unmatched junction bases numbered 2, after V lost 1 base and J lost 4 bases. The CDR3 DNA is TGCGCCAGCAGCTTGACAGGGGCTTATAATTCACCCCTCCACTTT. The encoded protein is CASSLTGAYNSPLHF. Based on the CDR3 plus reference TRBV5-1 and TRBJ1-6, the full variable domain is KAGVTQTPRYLIKTRGQQVTLSCSPISGHRSVSWYQQTPGQGLQFLFEYFSETQRNKGNFPGRFSGRQFSNSRSEMNVSTLELGDSALYLCASSLTGAYNSPLHFGNGTRLTVT.

This clonotype was observed a handful of times. The V call is TRBV20-1, the J call TRBJ2-3, with D possibly called TRBD1 or TRBD2 (5 bases each). The CDR3 extends over 18 amino acids. V was cut by 2 bases and J by 1 base, with 22 bases left in between. Germline CDR1 and CDR2: DFQATT and SNEGSKA (reference sequence). The CDR3 loop reads CSARSLTGTVPRTDTQYF. In DNA, the CDR3 is TGCAGTGCTAGATCTCTGACCGGGACGGTTCCGCGCACAGATACGCAGTATTTT.